One and the same sample provided the 9 T cell receptor beta chains below, sequenced in a study of blood T cell repertoires in COVID-19. Assay: immunoSEQ multiplex PCR; the TCRdb copy retains only in-frame clones and omits some. Of some 240,000 clones in the sample, roughly 82% were seen once. Sequenced material: peripheral blood. The receptors shown here come from a woman between 40 and 50 years old who had recovered from COVID-19.

The chain is built from TRBV5-1 and TRBJ2-2; 9 nucleotides agree with TRBD2. After removal of 4 bases from V and 4 bases from J, the junction contained 8 bases not matched to a gene. The CDR3 totals 16 residues. The germline CDR1 and CDR2 sequences are SGHRS and YFSETQ. CDR3 nucleotide sequence: TGCGCCAGCAGCCGGACTAGCGCTAGTACCACCGGGGAGCTGTTTTTT. It translates to CASSRTSASTTGELFF.

The chain is built from TRBV19 and TRBJ2-5; 13 bases are shared with TRBD2. V shed 6 bases, J shed 2 bases, and the junction held 3 bases outside the gene matches. There are 15 residues in the CDR3. The germline gives CDR1 LNHDA, CDR2 SQIVND (reference sequence). The chain's CDR3 is CASRRGLAGQETQYF. For the CDR3, the DNA is TGTGCCAGTAGGAGGGGACTAGCGGGACAAGAGACCCAGTACTTC.

The genes are TRBV7-2 and TRBJ1-1, with D perhaps matching TRBD1 (6 bases). The CDR3 consists of 13 residues. The V end lost 5 bases, the J end lost 4 bases, and 11 bases lay between the germline ends. CDR1 is SGHTA and CDR2 is FQGNSA in the germline V gene. CDR3 in amino acids: CASSRDISTEAFF. CDR3 sequence (DNA): TGTGCCAGCAGCCGGGACATTTCCACTGAAGCTTTCTTT. The entire variable domain, with the rest obtained from reference TRBV7-2 and TRBJ1-1, is as follows: GAGVSQSPSNKVTEKGKDVELRCDPISGHTALYWYRQSLGQGLEFLIYFQGNSAPDKSGLPSDRFSAERTGGSVSTLTIQRTQQEDSAVYLCASSRDISTEAFFGQGTRLTVV.

The V gene is TRBV10-3, the J gene TRBJ1-4, with 10 nucleotides matching TRBD1. The CDR3 is 14 amino acids. V trimming: 6 bases; J trimming: 5 bases; junction bases outside the gene matches: 3. Germline V gene data show CDR1 as ENHRY and CDR2 as SYGVKD. The CDR3, as DNA: TGTGCCATCAGCCCGGGACAGGGGAATGAAAAACTGTTTTTT. Translation gives CAISPGQGNEKLFF.

V gene TRBV7-3 combines with J gene TRBJ2-5, with TRBD1 as a possible D gene (6 bases). V lost 5 bases and J lost 7, with 17 bases in between. CDR3 length: 14 amino acids. Germline CDR1 SGHTA, CDR2 FQGTGA. The CDR3 reads CASSTGQYPVTQYF. Here the CDR3 DNA reads TGTGCCAGCAGCACCGGACAGTACCCGGTGACCCAGTACTTC.

The V call is TRBV3-1 (or the pseudogene TRBV3-2), the J call TRBJ1-3; D call uncertain. There are 13 residues in the CDR3. V was cut by 6 bases and J by 3 bases, with 9 bases left in between. CDR1 LGHDT and CDR2 YNNKEL come from the germline V gene (reference sequence). The CDR3 protein is CASRSIYGNTIYF. The CDR3 nucleotides are TGTGCCAGCAGGAGCATCTATGGAAACACCATATATTTT.

The sample holds one count of this clone. The chain joins TRBV19 to TRBJ1-4; D might be TRBD1 (6 bases). The germline CDR1 and CDR2 sequences are LNHDA and SQIVND (reference sequence). The V end lost 6 bases, the J end lost 8 bases, and 16 bases lay between the germline ends. This CDR3 is built from 14 residues. The CDR3 loop reads CASRDNAGEEKLFF. CDR3 nucleotide sequence: TGTGCCAGTAGAGACAACGCAGGGGAGGAAAAACTGTTTTTT. Filled out from reference TRBV19 and TRBJ1-4, the complete variable domain reads DGGITQSPKYLFRKEGQNVTLSCEQNLNHDAMYWYRQDPGQGLRLIYYSQIVNDFQKGDIAEGYSVSREKKESFPLTVTSAQKNPTAFYLCASRDNAGEEKLFFGSGTQLSVL.

The genes are TRBV5-1 and TRBJ2-3; TRBD1 matches at 7 bases. The V and J ends lost 4 bases and 4 bases, in that order; junction bases with no gene match: 6. The CDR3 loop spans 14 amino acids. Germline CDR1 and CDR2: SGHRS and YFSETQ. The CDR3 spells CASSQTGAADTQYF. CDR3 coding DNA: TGCGCCAGCAGCCAAACAGGGGCCGCAGATACGCAGTATTTT.

V usage is TRBV5-1 and J usage is TRBJ2-3; a possible D gene is TRBD1 (5 bases). The CDR3 is 15 amino acids. V was trimmed by 0 bases and J by 3 bases, leaving 11 bases between them. CDR1 is SGHRS and CDR2 is YFSETQ in the germline V gene. For the CDR3, the DNA is TGCGCCAGCAGCTTGGCCGTAGGGGCGACAGATACGCAGTATTTT. Translating gives CASSLAVGATDTQYF.